The present T cell receptor (beta chain) was sequenced within a study of beta chain features in type 1 diabetes. The investigators reverse transcribed all of the isolated RNA, so they sequenced expressed TCRB transcripts. Sequenced by immunoSEQ multiplex PCR; TCRdb stores in-frame clones only, minus some. The sample records about 140,000 clones, 6.9% being singletons. Germline trimming cut 0 bases from V and 3 bases from J; bases unmatched to any gene: 1. This CDR3 is 16 amino acids long. The V gene's germline CDR1 is LNHNV and CDR2 YYDKDF (reference sequence). This clone appeared many times. This sequence originates from a woman between 25 and 40 years old in good health. The chain has TRBV15 and TRBJ1-4, with 10 bases identical to TRBD1. Sequences were obtained from central memory CD4+ T cells from blood. Written as DNA, the CDR3 is TGTGCCACCAGCAGAGATGGGACAGGGGCTAATGAAAAACTGTTTTTT. This sequence encodes CATSRDGTGANEKLFF.